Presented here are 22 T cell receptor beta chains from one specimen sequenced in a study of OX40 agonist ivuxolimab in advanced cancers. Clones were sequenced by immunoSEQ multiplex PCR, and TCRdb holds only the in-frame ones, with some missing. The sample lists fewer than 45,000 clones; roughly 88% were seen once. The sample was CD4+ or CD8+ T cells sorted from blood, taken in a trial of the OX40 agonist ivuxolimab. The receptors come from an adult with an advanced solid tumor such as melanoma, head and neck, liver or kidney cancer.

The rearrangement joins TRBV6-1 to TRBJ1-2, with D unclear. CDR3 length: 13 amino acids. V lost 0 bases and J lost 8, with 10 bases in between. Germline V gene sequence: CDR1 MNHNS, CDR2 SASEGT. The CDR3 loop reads CASSEAGSIGYTF. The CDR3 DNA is TGTGCCAGCAGTGAAGCAGGGAGTATCGGCTACACCTTC.

CDR3 protein: CASSTLQDPGELFF. CDR3 in DNA: TGTGCCAGCAGCACCCTGCAGGACCCCGGGGAGCTGTTTTTT. This chain joins TRBV5-4 and TRBJ2-2; D unclear. CDR1 and CDR2 (germline): SGHNT, YYREEE (reference sequence). This CDR3 contains 14 residues. V lost 4 bases and J lost 6, with 13 bases in between.

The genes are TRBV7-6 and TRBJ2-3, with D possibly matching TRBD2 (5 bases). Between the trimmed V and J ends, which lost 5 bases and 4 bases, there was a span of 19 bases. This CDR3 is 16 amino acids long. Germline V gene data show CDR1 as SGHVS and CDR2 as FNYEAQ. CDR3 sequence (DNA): TGTGCCAGCAGCGAGGCTGGGAGAAGGGCCTCAGATACGCAGTATTTT. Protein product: CASSEAGRRASDTQYF. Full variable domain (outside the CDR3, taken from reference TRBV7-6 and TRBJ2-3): GAGVSQSPRYKVTKRGQDVALRCDPISGHVSLYWYRQALGQGPEFLTYFNYEAQQDKSGLPNDRFSAERPEGSISTLTIQRTEQRDSAMYRCASSEAGRRASDTQYFGPGTRLTVL.

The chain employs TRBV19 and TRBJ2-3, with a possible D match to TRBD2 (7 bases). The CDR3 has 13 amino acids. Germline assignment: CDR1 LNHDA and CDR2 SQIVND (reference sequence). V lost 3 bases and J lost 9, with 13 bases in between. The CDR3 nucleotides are TGTGCCAGTAGTATTGGAGGGGGGGGCACGCAGTATTTT. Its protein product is CASSIGGGGTQYF.

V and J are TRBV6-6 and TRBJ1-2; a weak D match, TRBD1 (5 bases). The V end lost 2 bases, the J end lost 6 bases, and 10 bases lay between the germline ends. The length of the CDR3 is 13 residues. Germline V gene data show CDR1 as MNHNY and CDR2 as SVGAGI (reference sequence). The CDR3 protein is CASSYAVGDGYTF. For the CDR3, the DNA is TGTGCCAGCAGTTACGCAGTGGGGGATGGCTACACCTTC.

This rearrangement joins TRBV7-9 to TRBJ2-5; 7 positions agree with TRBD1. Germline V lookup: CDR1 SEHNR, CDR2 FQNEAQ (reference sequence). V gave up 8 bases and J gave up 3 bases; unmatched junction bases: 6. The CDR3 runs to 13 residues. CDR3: CASGTDIEETQYF. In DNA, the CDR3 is TGTGCCAGCGGGACAGATATTGAAGAGACCCAGTACTTC.

This CDR3 reads CAWSAKGVGTDTQYF. The CDR3 nucleotides read TGTGCCTGGAGTGCAAAGGGGGTCGGTACAGATACGCAGTATTTT. The chain couples TRBV30 to TRBJ2-3; possible D gene TRBD1, 6 bases. Looked up from germline, CDR1 is GTSNPN and CDR2 is SVGIG (reference sequence). The CDR3 sequence is 15 residues long. Deletions cut 1 base from V and 3 bases from J, with 14 bases between.

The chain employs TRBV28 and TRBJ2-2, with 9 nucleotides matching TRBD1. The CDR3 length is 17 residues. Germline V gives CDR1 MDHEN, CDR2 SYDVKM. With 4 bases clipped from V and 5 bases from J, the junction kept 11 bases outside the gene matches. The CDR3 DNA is TGTGCCAGCAGTTCCCACCCCGGGACAGGGAAGACCGGGGAGCTGTTTTTT. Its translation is CASSSHPGTGKTGELFF.

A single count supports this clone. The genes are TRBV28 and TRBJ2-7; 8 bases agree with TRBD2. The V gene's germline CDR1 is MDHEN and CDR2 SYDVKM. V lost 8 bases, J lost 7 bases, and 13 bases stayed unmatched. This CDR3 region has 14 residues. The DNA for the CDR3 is TGTGCCAGCCCGTTTGGAGCGGGGGCTTCGGAGCAGTACTTC. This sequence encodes CASPFGAGASEQYF.

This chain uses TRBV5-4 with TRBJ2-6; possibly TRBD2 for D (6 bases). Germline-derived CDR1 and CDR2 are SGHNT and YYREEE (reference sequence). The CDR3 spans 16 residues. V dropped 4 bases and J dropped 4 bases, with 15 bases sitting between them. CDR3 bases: TGTGCCAGCAGCCCGGGACTGACCGGGGGGGCCAACGTCCTGACTTTC. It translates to CASSPGLTGGANVLTF.

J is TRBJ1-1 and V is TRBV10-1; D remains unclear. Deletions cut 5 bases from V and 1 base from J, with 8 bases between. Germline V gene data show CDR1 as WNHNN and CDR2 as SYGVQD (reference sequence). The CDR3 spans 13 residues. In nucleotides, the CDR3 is TGCGCCAGCAGTCTCGACGGGAACACTGAAGCTTTCTTT. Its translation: CASSLDGNTEAFF.

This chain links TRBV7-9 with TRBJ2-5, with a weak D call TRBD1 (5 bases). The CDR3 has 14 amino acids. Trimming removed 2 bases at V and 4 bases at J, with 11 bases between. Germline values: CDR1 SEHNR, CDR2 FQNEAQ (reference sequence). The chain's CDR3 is CASSLRQGPETQYF. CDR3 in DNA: TGTGCCAGCAGCTTAAGGCAGGGCCCAGAGACCCAGTACTTC.

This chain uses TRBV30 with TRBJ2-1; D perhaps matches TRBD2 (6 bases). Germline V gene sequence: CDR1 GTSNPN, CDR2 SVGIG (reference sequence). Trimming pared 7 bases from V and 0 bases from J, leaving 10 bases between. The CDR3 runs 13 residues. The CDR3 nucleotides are TGTGCCTTGAGGGGACTCTCCTACAATGAGCAGTTCTTC. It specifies CALRGLSYNEQFF.

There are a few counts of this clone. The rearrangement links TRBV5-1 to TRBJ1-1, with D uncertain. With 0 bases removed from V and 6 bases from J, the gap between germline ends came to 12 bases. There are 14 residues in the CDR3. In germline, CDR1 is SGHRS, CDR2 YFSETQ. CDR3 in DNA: TGCGCCAGCAGCTTGGGTGCCCGTCGGGCTGAAGCTTTCTTT. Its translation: CASSLGARRAEAFF.

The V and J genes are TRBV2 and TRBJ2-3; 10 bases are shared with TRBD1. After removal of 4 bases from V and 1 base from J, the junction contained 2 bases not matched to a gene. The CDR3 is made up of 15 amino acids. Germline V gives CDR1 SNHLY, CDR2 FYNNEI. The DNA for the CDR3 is TGTGCCAGCAGTGGGGACAGGGGACGCACAGATACGCAGTATTTT. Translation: CASSGDRGRTDTQYF.

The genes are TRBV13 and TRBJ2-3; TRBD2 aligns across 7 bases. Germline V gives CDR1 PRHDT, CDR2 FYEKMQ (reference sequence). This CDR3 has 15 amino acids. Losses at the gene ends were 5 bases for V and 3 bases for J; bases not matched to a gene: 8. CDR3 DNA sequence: TGTGCCAGCAGCCCTCGGGGAGGGGTTACAGATACGCAGTATTTT. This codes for CASSPRGGVTDTQYF.

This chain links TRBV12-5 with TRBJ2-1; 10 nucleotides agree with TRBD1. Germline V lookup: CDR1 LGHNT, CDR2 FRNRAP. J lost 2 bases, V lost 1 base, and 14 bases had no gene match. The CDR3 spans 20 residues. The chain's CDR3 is CASGLGSGTGVMLTYNEQFF. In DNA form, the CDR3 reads TGTGCTAGTGGTTTGGGCTCCGGGACAGGGGTAATGTTGACCTACAATGAGCAGTTCTTC.

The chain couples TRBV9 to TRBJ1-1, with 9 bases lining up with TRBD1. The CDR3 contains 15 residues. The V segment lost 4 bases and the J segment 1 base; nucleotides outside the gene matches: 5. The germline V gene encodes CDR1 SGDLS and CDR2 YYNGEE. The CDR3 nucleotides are TGTGCCAGCAGCTTAATGGGACAGGGGAACACTGAAGCTTTCTTT. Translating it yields CASSLMGQGNTEAFF.

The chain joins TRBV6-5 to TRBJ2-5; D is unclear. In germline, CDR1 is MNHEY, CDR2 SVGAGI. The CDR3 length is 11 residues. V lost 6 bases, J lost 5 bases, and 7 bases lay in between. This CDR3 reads CASRAVETQYF. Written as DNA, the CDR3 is TGTGCCAGCAGAGCAGTGGAGACCCAGTACTTC.

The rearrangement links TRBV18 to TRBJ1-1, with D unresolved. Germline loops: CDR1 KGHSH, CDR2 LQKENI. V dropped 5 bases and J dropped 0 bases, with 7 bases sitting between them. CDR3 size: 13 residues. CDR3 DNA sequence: TGTGCCAGCTCATCCGACATGAACACTGAAGCTTTCTTT. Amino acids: CASSSDMNTEAFF.

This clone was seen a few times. CDR3 sequence reads: CASSPGTGNPNYGYTF. The DNA of the CDR3 is TGTGCCAGCTCACCCGGGACAGGAAACCCTAACTATGGCTACACCTTC. This chain joins TRBV18 and TRBJ1-2, with 8 bases fitting TRBD1. V lost 3 bases, J lost 0 bases, and 6 bases stayed unmatched. The germline gives CDR1 KGHSH, CDR2 LQKENI. This CDR3 is 16 amino acids long. Full variable domain (missing parts from reference TRBV18 and TRBJ1-2): NAGVMQNPRHLVRRRGQEARLRCSPMKGHSHVYWYRQLPEEGLKFMVYLQKENIIDESGMPKERFSAEFPKEGPSILRIQQVVRGDSAAYFCASSPGTGNPNYGYTFGSGTRLTVV.

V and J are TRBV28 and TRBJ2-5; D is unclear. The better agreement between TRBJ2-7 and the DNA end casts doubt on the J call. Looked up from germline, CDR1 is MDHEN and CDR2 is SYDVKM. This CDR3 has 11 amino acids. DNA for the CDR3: TGTGCCAGCAGTTTATACTACGAGCAGTACTTC. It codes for CASSLYYEQYF.